The present entry profiles one T cell receptor (beta chain) with its context. V was pared by 5 bases and J by 6 bases, with 6 bases of the junction left unmatched. The CDR3 totals 14 residues. The germline gives CDR1 LNHNV, CDR2 YYDKDF (reference sequence). Treatment here: 15 to 20 received Ad26.COV2.S at low or high dose, single or two shots; roughly five received placebo; per-sample allocation not given. Sampling took place 63 days after the first vaccine or placebo injection. This specimen belongs to a study of Ad26.COV2.S vaccination and SARS-CoV-2 variants. Libraries were prepared by immunoSEQ multiplex PCR; TCRdb keeps only in-frame clonotypes and omits some of them. The table includes 400,000 to 450,000 clones, around nine tenths detected once.

The clonotype comes from a person between 18 and 65 years old who received the Ad26.COV2.S COVID-19 vaccine or a placebo. Sequencing was performed on peripheral blood, taken in a trial of Ad26.COV2.S vaccine versus placebo. This chain uses TRBV15 with TRBJ1-5, with 8 bases matching TRBD1. In DNA form, the CDR3 reads TGTGCCACCAGCTATGGACAGGGAGGTCAGCCCCAGCATTTT. Protein sequence: CATSYGQGGQPQHF.